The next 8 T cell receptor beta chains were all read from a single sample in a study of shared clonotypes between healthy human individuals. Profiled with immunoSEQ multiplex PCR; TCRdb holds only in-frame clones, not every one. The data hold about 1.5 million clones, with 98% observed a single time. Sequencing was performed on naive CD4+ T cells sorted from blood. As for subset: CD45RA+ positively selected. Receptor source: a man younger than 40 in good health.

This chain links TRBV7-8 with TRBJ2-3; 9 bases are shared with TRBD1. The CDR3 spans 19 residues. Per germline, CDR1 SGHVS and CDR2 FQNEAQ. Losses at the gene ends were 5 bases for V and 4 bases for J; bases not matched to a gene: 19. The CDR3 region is CASSAYFPGTGIPADTQYF. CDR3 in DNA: TGTGCCAGCAGCGCCTATTTCCCCGGGACAGGGATTCCCGCAGATACGCAGTATTTT.

The CDR3 nucleotides are TGTGCCAGCAGAAACAGGGCCTCTGGGGCCAACGTCCTGACTTTC. Translating it yields CASRNRASGANVLTF. The V call is TRBV6-6, the J call TRBJ2-6, with D tentatively TRBD1 (6 bases). CDR3 length: 15 residues. From germline, CDR1 is MNHNY and CDR2 SVGAGI (reference sequence). V was clipped by 6 bases and J by 0 bases, with 9 bases between them.

The CDR3 nucleotides read TGCGCCAGCAGCACAGGACAGGGGGCAACAGATACGCAGTATTTT. Its translation is CASSTGQGATDTQYF. The chain has TRBV5-1 and TRBJ2-3; the match to TRBD1 covers 11 bases. CDR1 is SGHRS and CDR2 is YFSETQ in the germline V gene. The CDR3 consists of 15 residues. J gave up 3 bases and V 4 bases, and 4 bases lay outside the gene matches.

Here the CDR3 reads CASSERKGVGTDTQYF. CDR3 bases: TGTGCCAGCAGTGAACGGAAGGGCGTGGGCACAGATACGCAGTATTTT. This chain links TRBV25-1 with TRBJ2-3; D gene unclear. V was shortened by 2 bases and J by 1 base, with 13 bases between the two germline ends. This CDR3 contains 16 residues. The germline V gene has CDR1 MGHDK and CDR2 SYGVNS.

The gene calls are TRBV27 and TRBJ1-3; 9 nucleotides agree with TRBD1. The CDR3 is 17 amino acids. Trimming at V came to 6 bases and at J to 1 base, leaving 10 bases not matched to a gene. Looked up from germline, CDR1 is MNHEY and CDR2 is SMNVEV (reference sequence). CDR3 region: CASRVGPGQGSGNTIYF. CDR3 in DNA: TGTGCCAGCAGGGTGGGGCCGGGACAGGGATCTGGAAACACCATATATTTT.

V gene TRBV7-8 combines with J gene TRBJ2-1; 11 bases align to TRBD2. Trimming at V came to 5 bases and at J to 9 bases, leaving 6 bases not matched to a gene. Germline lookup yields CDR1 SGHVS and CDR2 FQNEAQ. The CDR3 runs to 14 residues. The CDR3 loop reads CASSVLTSGSEQFF. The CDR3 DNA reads TGTGCCAGCAGCGTACTCACTAGCGGGAGTGAGCAGTTCTTC.

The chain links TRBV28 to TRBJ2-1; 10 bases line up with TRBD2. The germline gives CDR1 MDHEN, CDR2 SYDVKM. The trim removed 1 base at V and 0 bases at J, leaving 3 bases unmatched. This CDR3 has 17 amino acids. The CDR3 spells CASSLFGLAASYNEQFF. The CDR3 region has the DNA TGTGCCAGCAGTTTATTTGGACTAGCGGCCTCCTACAATGAGCAGTTCTTC.

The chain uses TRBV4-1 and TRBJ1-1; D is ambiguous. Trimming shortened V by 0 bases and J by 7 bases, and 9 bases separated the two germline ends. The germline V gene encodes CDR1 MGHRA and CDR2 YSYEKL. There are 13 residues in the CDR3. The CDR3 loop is CASSQEVDREAFF. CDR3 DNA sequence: TGCGCCAGCAGCCAAGAGGTCGACCGTGAAGCTTTCTTT.